This entry lists 7 T cell receptor beta chains sequenced from one sample in a study of neurological immune-mediated disorders. TCRdb re-called the 5' RACE reads through MiXCR, storing one row per CDR3 protein. This sample yields roughly 50,000 distinct CDR3 sequences, of which roughly 15% are seen a single time; about 4.7% belongs to the top ten. The sample consisted of PBMCs. The receptor set was obtained from a man in his sixties in good health.

This clonotype occurred many times. V and J are TRBV5-1 and TRBJ2-1, with D possibly being TRBD1 (7 bases). Germline assignment: CDR1 SGHRS and CDR2 YFSETQ. The CDR3 runs 17 residues. V lost 4 bases to trimming and J lost 8 bases, with 25 bases between them. CDR3 region: CASSQYRGRDLPYEQFF. CDR3 coding DNA: TGCGCCAGCAGCCAATATAGGGGGCGGGACTTACCGTATGAGCAGTTCTTC.

This clonotype was detected many times. V is TRBV5-1 and J is TRBJ2-1; 11 positions agree with TRBD2. The ends lost 0 bases at V and 6 bases at J; junction bases unmatched: 11. Germline V gene data show CDR1 as SGHRS and CDR2 as YFSETQ. The CDR3 contains 18 residues. CDR3 loop: CASSLANLATSGINEQFF. The CDR3 DNA follows: TGCGCCAGCAGCTTGGCAAACTTAGCGACTAGCGGGATCAATGAGCAGTTCTTC.

This chain connects TRBV12-3 or TRBV12-4 to TRBJ1-1, with 7 bases matching TRBD1. V dropped 2 bases and J dropped 4; count of bases not matched to a gene: 4. The CDR3 consists of 14 residues. The DNA of the CDR3 is TGTGCCAGCAGTTTACGGGCAGGGGGCACTGAAGCTTTCTTT. It codes for CASSLRAGGTEAFF.

Ten or more counts support this clonotype. The chain combines TRBV9 with TRBJ2-1, with TRBD2 matching 7 bases. The V and J ends lost 2 bases and 6 bases, in that order; junction bases with no gene match: 11. CDR3 length equals 16 residues. In germline, CDR1 is SGDLS, CDR2 YYNGEE. CDR3 loop: CASSVDIAGPRNEQFF. DNA for the CDR3: TGTGCCAGCAGCGTTGATATAGCGGGCCCGCGCAATGAGCAGTTCTTC.

The chain uses TRBV6-2 or TRBV6-3 and TRBJ2-1; 10 nucleotides line up with TRBD2. The germline gives CDR1 MNHEY, CDR2 SVGEGT. Trimming removed 8 bases from V and 8 bases from J; junction bases left unmatched: 15. The CDR3 consists of 16 residues. The CDR3 DNA follows: TGTGCCAGCGCCTCGAGGAGGCTAGCGGGAGTTTATGAGCAGTTCTTC. It codes for CASASRRLAGVYEQFF.

The V call is TRBV6-4, the J call TRBJ2-2; TRBD1 or TRBD2 may be the D gene (6 bases each). Germline V gives CDR1 MRHNA, CDR2 SNTAGT. The ends were cut back, 3 bases at V and 7 bases at J, with 12 bases in the middle. This CDR3 contains 14 residues. The CDR3 region has the DNA TGTGCCAGCAGTGAGAGGGGGGACGACGGGGAGCTGTTTTTT. Translating gives CASSERGDDGELFF.

This clonotype showed up many times. V usage is TRBV3-1 and J usage is TRBJ2-5, with no clear D. The V and J ends lost 4 bases and 0 bases respectively, with 9 bases between them. CDR3 length: 14 residues. Germline V gene sequence: CDR1 LGHDT, CDR2 YNNKEL (reference sequence). CDR3 sequence reads: CASSLRWYQETQYF. The CDR3, as DNA: TGTGCCAGCAGCCTACGTTGGTACCAAGAGACCCAGTACTTC.